These T cell receptor beta chains were read from a single sample in a study of regulatory T cells in long-lasting Graves disease. TCRdb re-called the multiplex PCR reads through MiXCR, storing one row per CDR3 protein. The sample includes hundreds of thousands of distinct CDR3 sequences, around 16% of them seen just once. A further study also used this sample, focusing on T cells in Graves' hyperthyroidism and ophthalmopathy.

The source material was peripheral blood mononuclear cells (PBMCs), sampled at new diagnosis, from a patient treated with antithyroid drugs. These receptors were taken from a woman between 40 and 65 years old with Graves disease. Both conserved end residues are part of each CDR3. The D gene is left open where the match is weak. For some rows the clone size is stated as once, few or many, or as a class when expanded; others skip it.

V gene,clone size,J gene,CDR3 length,D gene,CDR3 DNA,CDR3 protein
TRBV10-2,-,TRBJ1-1,14,-,TGCGCCAGCAGTGAGTCCTCGTTACTTTTTGAAGCTTTCTTT,CASSESSLLFEAFF
TRBV5-1,many,TRBJ1-6,14,-,TGCGCCAGCAGCTATGGGGCGGAAAATTCACCCCTCCACTTT,CASSYGAENSPLHF
TRBV7-3,many,TRBJ2-7,15,TRBD1,TGTGCCAGCAGCCCCTCCGGGACAGGGGCTAGCGAGCAGTACTTC,CASSPSGTGASEQYF
TRBV28,many,TRBJ1-1,14,TRBD1,TGTGCCAGCAGTCCCGGACAGGGAAGCCCTGAAGCTTTCTTT,CASSPGQGSPEAFF
TRBV3-1,few,TRBJ2-2,13,-,TGTGCCAGCAGCCGTGGACAGCCCGCGGAGCTGTTTTTT,CASSRGQPAELFF
TRBV7-9,-,TRBJ2-7,18,-,TGTGCCAGCAGCTTAACCCGTCTGCTGCGGGAAGGGGTCTACGAGCAGTACTTC,CASSLTRLLREGVYEQYF
TRBV6-1,-,TRBJ2-1,15,TRBD1,TGTGCCAGCTGGACAGGGGTCAACACCTACAATGAGCAGTTCTTC,CASWTGVNTYNEQFF
TRBV18,few,TRBJ2-7,16,-,TGTGCCAGCTCACTTCTTACCGGGCGCACCAATAACGAGCAGTACTTC,CASSLLTGRTNNEQYF
TRBV19,few,TRBJ1-5,16,-,TGTGCCAGTAGTATGGGGTGGCAGACCAGCAATCAGCCCCAGCATTTT,CASSMGWQTSNQPQHF
TRBV20-1,many,TRBJ2-1,16,TRBD2,TGCAGTGCTAGGATTATAGCGGGACCATCCTACAATGAGCAGTTCTTC,CSARIIAGPSYNEQFF
TRBV7-3,many,TRBJ2-1,13,-,TGTGCCAGCAGCTTAGGCTCCCTGAATGAGCAGTTCTTC,CASSLGSLNEQFF
TRBV18,few,TRBJ1-1,17,-,TGTGCCAGCTCACCTTCCCTCGGCAGCTCTTACGGGACTGAAGCTTTCTTT,CASSPSLGSSYGTEAFF
TRBV24-1,-,TRBJ1-2,14,-,TGTGCCACCAGTGACTCGATCGACATCAGAGGCTACACCTTC,CATSDSIDIRGYTF
TRBV18,few,TRBJ2-5,15,-,TGTGCCAGCTCTCACCCTCTTGGGCCCCAAGAGACCCAGTACTTC,CASSHPLGPQETQYF
TRBV5-4,-,TRBJ2-5,18,TRBD2,TGTGCCAGCAGCCCGGGGGGACTAGCGGGGACGAATAAAGAGACCCAGTACTTC,CASSPGGLAGTNKETQYF
TRBV3-1,many,TRBJ1-3,17,-,TGTGCCAGCAGCCAAGATAGCGGCGGTCGTTCTGGAAACACCATATATTTT,CASSQDSGGRSGNTIYF
TRBV6-5,few,TRBJ1-2,16,TRBD1,TGTGCCAGCAGATTACTCCCCGGGACAGGGGAGTATGGCTACACCTTC,CASRLLPGTGEYGYTF
TRBV5-1,-,TRBJ1-5,14,-,TGCGCCAGCAGTCTCAGCGGGCCCGATCAGCCCCAGCATTTT,CASSLSGPDQPQHF
TRBV20-1,many,TRBJ1-5,15,-,TGCAGTGCCCTCTCGGAGGGGGGAAGCAATCAGCCCCAGCATTTT,CSALSEGGSNQPQHF
TRBV5-1,few,TRBJ2-7,14,-,TGCGCCAGCGGAGAGGGGCTGAGCTCCTACGAGCAGTACTTC,CASGEGLSSYEQYF
TRBV11-2,many,TRBJ2-5,14,TRBD1,TGTGCCAGCAGCTCCACAGGGGGCGCAGAGACCCAGTACTTC,CASSSTGGAETQYF
TRBV6-9,many,TRBJ2-1,13,-,TGTGCCAGCAGTTACACCGATTACAATGAGCAGTTCTTC,CASSYTDYNEQFF
TRBV30,-,TRBJ1-3,13,-,TGTGCCTGGAGTGGGGGATCTGGAAACACCATATATTTT,CAWSGGSGNTIYF
TRBV28,many,TRBJ2-7,17,TRBD1,TGTGCCAGCAGTTTCCGCCGGACAGGGCTTAAAACCTACGAGCAGTACTTC,CASSFRRTGLKTYEQYF
TRBV3-1,few,TRBJ2-1,16,-,TGTGCCAGCAGCCCCCAAGGTACCGGCGCCTACAATGAGCAGTTCTTC,CASSPQGTGAYNEQFF
TRBV12-3/TRBV12-4,many,TRBJ2-7,11,-,TGTGCCAGCAGTTTGACCCACGAGCAGTACTTC,CASSLTHEQYF
TRBV27,many,TRBJ2-7,13,TRBD1,TGTGCCAGCTCCCGGGACAGAGAGTACGAGCAGTACTTC,CASSRDREYEQYF
TRBV6-5,few,TRBJ1-2,16,-,TGTGCCAGCAGTTACTCAGGCGGCTGGCGCGTGGGTGGCTACACCTTC,CASSYSGGWRVGGYTF
TRBV12-3/TRBV12-4,many,TRBJ2-7,12,-,TGTGCCAGCAGTTTGACAGAGGGCGAGCAGTACTTC,CASSLTEGEQYF
TRBV15,-,TRBJ2-4,15,TRBD2,TGTGCCACCAGCCCGGGGGGGCCGGCCAAAAACATTCAGTACTTC,CATSPGGPAKNIQYF
TRBV12-3/TRBV12-4,many,TRBJ2-7,15,-,TGTGCCAGCAGTCTGCTTGGACCTGGGACCTACGAGCAGTACTTC,CASSLLGPGTYEQYF
TRBV12-3/TRBV12-4,many,TRBJ2-5,16,TRBD1,TGTGCCAGCAGTCCAGGGGACAGGGGGCGACCGGAGACCCAGTACTTC,CASSPGDRGRPETQYF
TRBV27,few,TRBJ1-2,16,-,TGTGCCAGCAGTTTGATCGCGGGGGTCCCCTCTTATGGCTACACCTTC,CASSLIAGVPSYGYTF
TRBV6-1,-,TRBJ2-1,17,-,TGTGCCAGCGCCAAAACCCCCCGGCTGATCCCCTACAATGAGCAGTTCTTC,CASAKTPRLIPYNEQFF
TRBV7-3,few,TRBJ2-2,14,-,TGTGCCAGCAGCGTAGGACAGTACACCGGGGAGCTGTTTTTT,CASSVGQYTGELFF
TRBV7-3,-,TRBJ2-7,13,TRBD1,TGTGCCAGCAGCTTAACGACAGGGTCCGAGCAGTACTTC,CASSLTTGSEQYF
TRBV7-8,many,TRBJ1-2,16,-,TGTGCCAGCAGCTTAGCGAGGGGGAGAGCTAACTATGGCTACACCTTC,CASSLARGRANYGYTF
TRBV20-1,few,TRBJ2-2,11,-,TGCAGTGCTATCGGGCCCGGGGAGCTGTTTTTT,CSAIGPGELFF
TRBV6-1,few,TRBJ2-1,15,-,TGTGCCAGCAGTGAAGCCACAGACGGATACAATGAGCAGTTCTTC,CASSEATDGYNEQFF
TRBV6-4,few,TRBJ2-2,14,-,TGTGCCAGCAGTGTGGGACTTCAAACCGGGGAGCTGTTTTTT,CASSVGLQTGELFF
TRBV28,many,TRBJ1-1,12,-,TGTGCCAGCAGTGTGTTGAACACTGAAGCTTTCTTT,CASSVLNTEAFF
TRBV28,many,TRBJ1-6,14,-,TGTGCCAGCAGCCACGGGATAAAGCTTTCACCCCTCCACTTT,CASSHGIKLSPLHF
TRBV12-3/TRBV12-4,many,TRBJ1-4,14,-,TGTGCCAGCAGTTTAATCGGGGTTGGTGAAAAACTGTTTTTT,CASSLIGVGEKLFF
TRBV3-1,many,TRBJ1-1,14,-,TGTGCCAGCAGCCCACGGGGGGGCGCCCCTGAAGCTTTCTTT,CASSPRGGAPEAFF
TRBV5-4,-,TRBJ1-2,16,-,TGTGCCAGCAGCTTGAGTGGCAGCCTAACTAACTATGGCTACACCTTC,CASSLSGSLTNYGYTF
TRBV12-3/TRBV12-4,many,TRBJ1-1,15,TRBD1,TGTGCCAGCAGTCCTCGACAGGGGGCGCACACTGAAGCTTTCTTT,CASSPRQGAHTEAFF
TRBV3-1,many,TRBJ2-3,16,-,TGTGCCAGCAGCCAAGAGGGCGGGGCTAGCACAGATACGCAGTATTTT,CASSQEGGASTDTQYF
TRBV2,many,TRBJ2-7,15,TRBD1,TGTGCCAGCAGTCCTCCGGGACAGGGATACTACGAGCAGTACTTC,CASSPPGQGYYEQYF
TRBV2,many,TRBJ1-6,14,-,TGTGCCAGCAGTGTGCAGGGCCGTGATTCACCCCTCCACTTT,CASSVQGRDSPLHF